This entry concerns a single T cell receptor (beta chain). As yet, its antigen is unknown. Constant-segment primers served in 5'RACE that generated TCR alpha and TCR beta cDNA libraries bearing sample barcodes and UMIs. TCRdb used MiXCR to reprocess the 5' RACE reads, holding one entry per CDR3 protein. The table includes around 200,000 distinct CDR3 sequences, around 30% detected once. This sample was taken from a study of T-cell memory formation after mild COVID-19. Study details: TCR clustering was largely donor specific. Overall study results and limits: Clones that contracted clustered mainly in CM and EM if CD4+ and in EMRA if CD8+. There was a balanced CD4/CD8 profile in clones contracting day 15 to 85, and later expanders leaned CD4+.

The junction had 8 bases not matched to a gene; V was cut back by 4 bases and J by 4 bases. Germline-derived CDR1 and CDR2 are SGHVS and FQNEAQ. The CDR3 has 16 residues. The sequenced material came from PBMCs or a T cell subset sorted from them (not recorded which). The chain joins TRBV7-8 to TRBJ2-7; 12 bases are a match to TRBD2. This sequence originates from an adult woman who had mild COVID-19 (a few samples of this study predate the infection). Cell type and time point are not known. Here the CDR3 reads CASSSTGTSGYYEQYF. The CDR3, as DNA: TGTGCCAGCAGCTCTACCGGGACTAGCGGGTATTACGAGCAGTACTTC.